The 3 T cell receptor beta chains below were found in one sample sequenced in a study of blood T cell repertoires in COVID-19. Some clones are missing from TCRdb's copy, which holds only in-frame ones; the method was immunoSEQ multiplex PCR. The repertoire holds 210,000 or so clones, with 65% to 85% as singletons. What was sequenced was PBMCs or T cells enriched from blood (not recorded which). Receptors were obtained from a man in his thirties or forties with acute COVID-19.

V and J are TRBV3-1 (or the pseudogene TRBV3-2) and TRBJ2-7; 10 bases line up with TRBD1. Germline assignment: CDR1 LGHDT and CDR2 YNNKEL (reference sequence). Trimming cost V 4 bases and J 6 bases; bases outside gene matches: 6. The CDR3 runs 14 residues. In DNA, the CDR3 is TGTGCCAGCAGCCGACGGGACAGGGGTGCCGAGCAGTACTTC. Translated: CASSRRDRGAEQYF.

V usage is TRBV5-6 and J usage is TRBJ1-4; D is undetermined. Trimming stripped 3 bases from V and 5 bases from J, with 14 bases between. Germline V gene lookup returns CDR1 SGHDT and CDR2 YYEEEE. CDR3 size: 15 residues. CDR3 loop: CASSSQTGLNEKLFF. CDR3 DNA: TGTGCCAGCAGCTCCCAGACGGGATTAAATGAAAAACTGTTTTTT.

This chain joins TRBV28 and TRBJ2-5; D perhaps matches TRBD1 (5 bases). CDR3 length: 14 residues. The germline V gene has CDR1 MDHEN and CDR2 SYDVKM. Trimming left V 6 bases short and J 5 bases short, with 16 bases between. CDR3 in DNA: TGTGCCAGCAGCCGCAGGGATCGGGTGGAGACCCAGTACTTC. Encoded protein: CASSRRDRVETQYF.